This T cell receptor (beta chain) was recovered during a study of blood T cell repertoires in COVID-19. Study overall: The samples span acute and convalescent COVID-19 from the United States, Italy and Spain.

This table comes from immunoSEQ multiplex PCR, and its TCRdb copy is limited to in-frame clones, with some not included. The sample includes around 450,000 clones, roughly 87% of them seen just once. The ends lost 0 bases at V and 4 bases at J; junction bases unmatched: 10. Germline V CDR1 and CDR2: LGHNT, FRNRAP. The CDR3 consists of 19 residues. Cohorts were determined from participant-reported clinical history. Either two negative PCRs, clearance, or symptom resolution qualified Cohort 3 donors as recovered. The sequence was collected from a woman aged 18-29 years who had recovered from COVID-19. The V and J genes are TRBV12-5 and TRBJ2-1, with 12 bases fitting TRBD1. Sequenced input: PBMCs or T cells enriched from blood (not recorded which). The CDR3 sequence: CASGLVGRTGQGAYNEQFF. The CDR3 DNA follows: TGTGCTAGTGGTTTGGTAGGACGGACGGGACAGGGGGCGTACAATGAGCAGTTCTTC.